Below, 10 T cell receptor beta chains from the same sample are listed, as sequenced in a study of glioma-infiltrating T cells after dendritic cell vaccination. Using immunoSEQ multiplex PCR, the repertoire was profiled, and TCRdb retains in-frame clones only, with some absent. The table includes about 99,000 clones, 65% to 85% detected once. This sample's time point: after dendritic cell vaccination, including at tumor progression/relapse. The specimen was blood, collected after dendritic cell vaccination. These receptors came from a human donor with glioblastoma.

This rearrangement joins TRBV9 to TRBJ2-6; 9 nucleotides line up with TRBD1. The trim removed 4 bases at V and 10 bases at J, leaving 6 bases unmatched. The CDR3 totals 14 residues. Per the germline V gene, CDR1 is SGDLS and CDR2 is YYNGEE. The DNA for the CDR3 is TGTGCCAGCAGCCCCCGGACAGGGGAGAACGTCCTGACTTTC. Its translation: CASSPRTGENVLTF.

In this sample, this clone turned up a few times. The rearrangement links TRBV29-1 to TRBJ1-4, with D possibly matching TRBD1 (5 bases). Trimming stripped 5 bases from V and 1 base from J, with 14 bases between. Germline lookup yields CDR1 SQVTM and CDR2 ANQGSEA. The CDR3 extends over 15 amino acids. CDR3 sequence: CSVSDSVLTNEKLFF. CDR3 nucleotide sequence: TGCAGCGTTTCAGACAGCGTCCTAACTAATGAAAAACTGTTTTTT.

The gene calls are TRBV28 and TRBJ1-1, with D perhaps TRBD1 (5 bases). This CDR3 contains 14 residues. V lost 6 bases and J lost 3, with 14 bases in between. Germline V lookup: CDR1 MDHEN, CDR2 SYDVKM. The DNA of the CDR3 is TGTGCCAGCAGGCAAGACAGTTTGTACACTGAAGCTTTCTTT. Amino acids: CASRQDSLYTEAFF.

The genes are TRBV18 and TRBJ1-4; TRBD1 matches at 10 bases. J gave up 6 bases and V 2 bases, and 3 bases lay outside the gene matches. Germline CDR1 KGHSH, CDR2 LQKENI. CDR3 length equals 15 residues. CDR3 sequence: CASSPTGTGDEKLFF. The CDR3 nucleotides are TGTGCCAGCTCACCAACCGGGACAGGGGATGAAAAACTGTTTTTT. Full variable domain (outside the CDR3, taken from reference TRBV18 and TRBJ1-4): NAGVMQNPRHLVRRRGQEARLRCSPMKGHSHVYWYRQLPEEGLKFMVYLQKENIIDESGMPKERFSAEFPKEGPSILRIQQVVRGDSAAYFCASSPTGTGDEKLFFGSGTQLSVL.

The CDR3 coding sequence is TGCGCCAGCAGCAGGACAGGGACGAACACTGAAGCTTTCTTT. Protein sequence: CASSRTGTNTEAFF. The chain joins TRBV5-1 to TRBJ1-1, with TRBD1 matching over 8 bases. The J segment lost 1 base and the V segment lost 4 bases, leaving 3 bases of the junction unmatched. Germline V lookup: CDR1 SGHRS, CDR2 YFSETQ. CDR3 length: 14 amino acids. The variable domain in full, with the rest retrieved from reference TRBV5-1 and TRBJ1-1, is KAGVTQTPRYLIKTRGQQVTLSCSPISGHRSVSWYQQTPGQGLQFLFEYFSETQRNKGNFPGRFSGRQFSNSRSEMNVSTLELGDSALYLCASSRTGTNTEAFFGQGTRLTVV.

J is TRBJ1-1 and V is TRBV7-3; D ambiguous. The CDR3 consists of 14 residues. V was pared by 3 bases and J by 0 bases, with 8 bases between. Per germline, CDR1 SGHTA and CDR2 FQGTGA. CDR3 DNA sequence: TGTGCCAGCAGCTTGAGCCCAATGAACACTGAAGCTTTCTTT. Protein sequence: CASSLSPMNTEAFF.

The gene calls are TRBV7-9 and TRBJ1-2, with a possible D match to TRBD1 (5 bases). V gave up 5 bases and J gave up 4 bases, with 20 bases separating them. The CDR3 is 16 residues long. Germline lookup yields CDR1 SEHNR and CDR2 FQNEAQ (reference sequence). The CDR3 region has the DNA TGTGCCAGCAGCCCGCTGACAGCCTTCACGGTCTATGGCTACACCTTC. Translating it yields CASSPLTAFTVYGYTF.

This clone was seen just once. The rearrangement links TRBV18 to TRBJ2-7; D is ambiguous. The germline V gene encodes CDR1 KGHSH and CDR2 LQKENI. The V end lost 6 bases, the J end lost 3 bases, and 12 bases lay between the germline ends. This CDR3 spans 13 amino acids. In DNA form, the CDR3 reads TGTGCCAGCTCGTTGGTAGATAACTACGAGCAGTACTTC. It codes for CASSLVDNYEQYF.

This clone was observed once. This chain joins TRBV30 and TRBJ1-4; maybe TRBD1 (6 bases). Trimming took 5 bases from V and 0 from J, leaving 13 bases between them. The CDR3 runs 15 residues. Germline-derived CDR1 and CDR2 are GTSNPN and SVGIG (reference sequence). Here the CDR3 reads CAWSNRDATNEKLFF. The CDR3 region has the DNA TGTGCCTGGTCTAACAGGGATGCAACTAATGAAAAACTGTTTTTT.

J is TRBJ2-7 and V is TRBV18; tentatively, D is TRBD2 (6 bases). Trimming took off 2 bases at V and 0 bases at J, with 17 bases between the two ends. Germline CDR1 reads KGHSH; CDR2 reads LQKENI. There are 17 residues in the CDR3. The CDR3, as DNA: TGTGCCAGCTCACCAACGGGACCTGGGGGGAACTCCTACGAGCAGTACTTC. This sequence encodes CASSPTGPGGNSYEQYF.